Sequencing of this T cell receptor beta chain was carried out in a study of blood T cell repertoires in COVID-19. Overall study context: COVID-19 samples from acute and convalescent phases originated in the United States, Italy and Spain. T cells, B-cell-depleted T cells, or PBMCs supplied cDNA or gDNA.

Per the original data handling: Amplification of reference gene primers provided the estimated nucleated cell counts. TCRdb's copy holds only in-frame clones and misses some; the assay was immunoSEQ multiplex PCR. The DNA was the basis for D and trimming; V, J and clone size are from that table. Counted here are about 70,000 clones, approximately 88% occurring once; the ten biggest clones make up around a fifth. The CDR3 contains 17 residues. CDR1 and CDR2 from the germline V gene are MDHEN and SYDVKM. J was trimmed by 1 base and V by 4 bases; bases with no gene match: 8. The source material was peripheral blood. This clonotype was sampled from a woman of 80 years or more with acute or convalescent COVID-19. The V call is TRBV28, the J call TRBJ2-3; 10 bases map to TRBD2. The CDR3 coding sequence is TGTGCCAGCAGTTCATCCATTCTAGCGGGGGGCACAGATACGCAGTATTTT. It is translated as CASSSSILAGGTDTQYF. The full variable domain, its missing parts supplied by reference TRBV28 and TRBJ2-3, is DVKVTQSSRYLVKRTGEKVFLECVQDMDHENMFWYRQDPGLGLRLIYFSYDVKMKEKGDIPEGYSVSREKKERFSLILESASTNQTSMYLCASSSSILAGGTDTQYFGPGTRLTVL.